A single T cell receptor (beta chain) is shown here with its context. The data were taken from a study of blood T cell repertoires in COVID-19. Overall study: PBMCs, B-cell-depleted T cells, or T cells provided the cDNA or gDNA that made up the material.

The J segment lost 2 bases and the V segment lost 6 bases, leaving 7 bases of the junction unmatched. This CDR3 comprises 14 residues. Germline assignment: CDR1 MRHNA and CDR2 SNTAGT. Clones were sequenced by immunoSEQ multiplex PCR, and TCRdb holds only the in-frame ones, with some missing. The sample records 60,000 to 85,000 clones, 65% to 85% being singletons. This rearrangement joins TRBV6-4 to TRBJ2-7; 7 bases agree with TRBD2. The source is a woman aged 60-75 years with acute or convalescent COVID-19. Sequenced sample: peripheral blood. In DNA form, the CDR3 reads TGTGCCAGCAGCACGGGGCGGGAGACCTACGAGCAGTACGTC. Protein: CASSTGRETYEQYV.